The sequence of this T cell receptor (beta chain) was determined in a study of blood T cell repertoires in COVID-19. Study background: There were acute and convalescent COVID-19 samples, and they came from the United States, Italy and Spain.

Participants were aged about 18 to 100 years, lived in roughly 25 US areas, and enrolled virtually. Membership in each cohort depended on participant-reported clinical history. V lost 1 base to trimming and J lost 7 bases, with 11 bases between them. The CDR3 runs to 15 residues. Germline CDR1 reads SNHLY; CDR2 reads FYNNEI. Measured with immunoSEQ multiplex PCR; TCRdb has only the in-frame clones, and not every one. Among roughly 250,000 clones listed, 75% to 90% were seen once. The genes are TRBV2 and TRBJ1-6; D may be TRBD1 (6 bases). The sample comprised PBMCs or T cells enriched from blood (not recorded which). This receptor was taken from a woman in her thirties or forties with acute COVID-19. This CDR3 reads CASSEVGTNNSPLHF. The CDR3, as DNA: TGTGCCAGCAGTGAAGTCGGGACAAACAATTCACCCCTCCACTTT.